The TCR beta chain under discussion was sequenced for a study of CD8 T cells in ankylosing spondylitis. CDR3 size: 13 residues. In germline, CDR1 is DFQATT, CDR2 SNEGSKA (reference sequence). The V and J ends lost 5 bases and 0 bases respectively, with 8 bases between them. By quantitative 5'-RACE with molecular barcodes, the TCR beta libraries were made. TCRdb re-analysed the 5' RACE reads in MiXCR, keeping a single row per CDR3 protein. The sample consists of 350,000 or so distinct CDR3 sequences, around 7.6% of them appearing once. Concerning this clonotype itself: Its specificity is not known.

Notes on the study in general: With a CD8+ phenotype, disease-linked clones were relatively rare in peripheral blood. In ankylosing spondylitis blood, a motif of roughly 8 highly homologous TCR beta variants appeared characteristic.

This chain links TRBV20-1 with TRBJ1-5; a weak D match, TRBD1 (5 bases). The sequencing sample was made of blood, either unsorted or a sorted T cell fraction (not recorded which). The sequence came from a male donor with ankylosing spondylitis. CDR3: CSAGGASNQPQHF. CDR3 in DNA: TGCAGTGCTGGTGGGGCTAGCAATCAGCCCCAGCATTTT.